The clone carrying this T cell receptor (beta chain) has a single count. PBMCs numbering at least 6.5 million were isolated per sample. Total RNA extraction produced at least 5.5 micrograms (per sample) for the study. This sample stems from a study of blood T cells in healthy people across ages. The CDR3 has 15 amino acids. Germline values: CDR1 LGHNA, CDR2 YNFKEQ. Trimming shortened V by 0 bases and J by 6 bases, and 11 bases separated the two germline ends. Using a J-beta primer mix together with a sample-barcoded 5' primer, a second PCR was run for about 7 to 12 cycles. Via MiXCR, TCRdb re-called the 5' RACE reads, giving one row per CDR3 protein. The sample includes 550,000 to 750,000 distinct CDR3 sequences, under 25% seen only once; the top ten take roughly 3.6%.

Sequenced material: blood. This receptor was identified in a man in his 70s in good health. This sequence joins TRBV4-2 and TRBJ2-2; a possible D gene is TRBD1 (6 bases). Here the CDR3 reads CASSQEGRGSGELFF. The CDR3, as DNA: TGTGCCAGCAGCCAAGAGGGCAGGGGCTCCGGGGAGCTGTTTTTT.